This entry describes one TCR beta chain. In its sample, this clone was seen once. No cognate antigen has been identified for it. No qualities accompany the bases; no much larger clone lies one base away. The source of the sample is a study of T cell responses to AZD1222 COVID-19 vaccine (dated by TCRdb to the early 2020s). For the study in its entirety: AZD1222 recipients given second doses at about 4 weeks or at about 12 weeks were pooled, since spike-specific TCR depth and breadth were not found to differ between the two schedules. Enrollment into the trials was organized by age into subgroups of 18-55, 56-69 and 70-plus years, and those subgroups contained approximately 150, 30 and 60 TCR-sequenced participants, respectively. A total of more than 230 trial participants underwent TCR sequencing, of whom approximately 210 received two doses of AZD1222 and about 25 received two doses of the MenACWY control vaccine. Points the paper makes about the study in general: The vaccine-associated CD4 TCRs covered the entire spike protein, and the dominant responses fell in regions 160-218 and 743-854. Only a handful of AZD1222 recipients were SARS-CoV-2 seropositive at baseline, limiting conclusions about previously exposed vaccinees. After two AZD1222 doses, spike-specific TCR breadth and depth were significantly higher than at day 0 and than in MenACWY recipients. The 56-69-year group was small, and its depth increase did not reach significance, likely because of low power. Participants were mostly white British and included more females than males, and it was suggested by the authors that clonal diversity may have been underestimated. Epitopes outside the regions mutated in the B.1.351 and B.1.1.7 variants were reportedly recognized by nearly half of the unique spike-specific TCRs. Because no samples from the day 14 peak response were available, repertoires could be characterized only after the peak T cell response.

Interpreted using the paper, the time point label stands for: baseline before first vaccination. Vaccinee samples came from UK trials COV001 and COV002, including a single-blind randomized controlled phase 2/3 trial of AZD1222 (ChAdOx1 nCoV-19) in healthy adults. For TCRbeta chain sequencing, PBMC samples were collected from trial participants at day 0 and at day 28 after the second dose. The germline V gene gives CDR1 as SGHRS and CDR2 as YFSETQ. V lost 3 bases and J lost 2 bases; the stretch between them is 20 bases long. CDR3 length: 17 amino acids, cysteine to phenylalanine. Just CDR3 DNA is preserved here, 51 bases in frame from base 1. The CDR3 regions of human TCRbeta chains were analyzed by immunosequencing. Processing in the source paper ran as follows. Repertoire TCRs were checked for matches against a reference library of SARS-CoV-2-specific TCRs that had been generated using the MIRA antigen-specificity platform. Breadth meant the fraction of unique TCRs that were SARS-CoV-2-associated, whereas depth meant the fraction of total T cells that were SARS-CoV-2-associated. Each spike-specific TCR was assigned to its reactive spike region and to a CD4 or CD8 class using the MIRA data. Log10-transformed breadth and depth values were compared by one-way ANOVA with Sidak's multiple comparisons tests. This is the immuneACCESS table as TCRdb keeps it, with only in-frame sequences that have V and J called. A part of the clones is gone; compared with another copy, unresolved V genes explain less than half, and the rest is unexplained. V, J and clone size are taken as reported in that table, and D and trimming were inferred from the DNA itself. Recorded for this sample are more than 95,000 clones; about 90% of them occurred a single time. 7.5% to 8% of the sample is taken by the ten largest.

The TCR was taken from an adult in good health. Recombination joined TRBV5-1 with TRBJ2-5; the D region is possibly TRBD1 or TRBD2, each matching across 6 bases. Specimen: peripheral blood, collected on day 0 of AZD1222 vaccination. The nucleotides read TGCGCCAGCAGCTCCGGTCCTGGGGGGCCGACTCAAGAGACCCAGTACTTC. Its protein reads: CASSSGPGGPTQETQYF.